One sample yielded the 17 T cell receptor beta chains listed below, sequenced in a study of neurological immune-mediated disorders. TCRdb called the 5' RACE reads again in MiXCR, with one record for every CDR3 protein. The data contain about 74,000 distinct CDR3 sequences, 5.2% of them singletons. The specimen was PBMCs. The receptor source for this set is a man between 18 and 35 years old with multiple sclerosis.

At least ten counts were recorded for this clonotype. This chain uses TRBV5-1 with TRBJ1-1; TRBD1 is a possible D gene (5 bases). The V and J ends lost 3 bases and 1 base respectively, with 7 bases between them. CDR1 is SGHRS and CDR2 is YFSETQ in the germline V gene. The CDR3 has 13 amino acids. DNA of the CDR3: TGCGCCAGCAGCTCACAGGCGAACACTGAAGCTTTCTTT. This codes for CASSSQANTEAFF.

This clonotype has at least ten counts. This chain joins TRBV5-1 and TRBJ2-2; D is tentatively TRBD1 or TRBD2 (5 bases each). The germline V and J ends were trimmed by 7 bases and 4 bases, with 20 bases remaining between them. The V gene's germline CDR1 is SGHRS and CDR2 YFSETQ. This CDR3 has 16 residues. The CDR3 spells CASQEAGAPGTGELFF. The CDR3 DNA reads as TGCGCCAGCCAAGAGGCCGGGGCGCCTGGCACCGGGGAGCTGTTTTTT.

This chain connects TRBV28 to TRBJ2-1; TRBD2 matches 12 bases. Germline lookup yields CDR1 MDHEN and CDR2 SYDVKM. Trimming took 4 bases from V and 6 from J; bases not matched to a gene: 7. CDR3 size: 16 residues. CDR3 in DNA: TGTGCCAGCAGTTCAACGGGACTAGCGGGTGTCAATGAGCAGTTCTTC. It specifies CASSSTGLAGVNEQFF.

This clonotype showed up just a few times. The CDR3 DNA follows: TGTGCCTCAGGTAGGGAAAGTCCCTACGAGCAGTACTTC. This gives the protein CASGRESPYEQYF. The rearrangement joins TRBV30 to TRBJ2-7; D is uncertain. This CDR3 contains 13 residues. V was trimmed by 7 bases and J by 2 bases, leaving 15 bases between them. Germline CDR1 GTSNPN, CDR2 SVGIG (reference sequence).

This clonotype appeared many times. The V gene is TRBV11-1, the J gene TRBJ1-3; no clear D. The CDR3 has 13 residues. Germline loops: CDR1 SGHAT, CDR2 FQDESV (reference sequence). V was clipped by 3 bases and J by 4 bases, with 7 bases between them. This chain's CDR3 is CASSFQSGNTIYF. In nucleotides, the CDR3 is TGTGCCAGCAGCTTCCAGAGCGGAAACACCATATATTTT.

This clonotype showed up many times. The gene calls are TRBV5-6 and TRBJ1-1; D unresolved. The V end was cut by 4 bases, the J end by 4 bases, with 5 bases between. CDR3 length equals 11 residues. Germline V gene sequence: CDR1 SGHDT, CDR2 YYEEEE. CDR3 DNA: TGTGCCAGCAGCGAGGGCACTGAAGCTTTCTTT. Its translation: CASSEGTEAFF. The variable domain in full, with the rest retrieved from reference TRBV5-6 and TRBJ1-1, is DAGVTQSPTHLIKTRGQQVTLRCSPKSGHDTVSWYQQALGQGPQFIFQYYEEEERQRGNFPDRFSGHQFPNYSSELNVNALLLGDSALYLCASSEGTEAFFGQGTRLTVV.

This clonotype was found many times. The chain is built from TRBV3-1 and TRBJ2-7, with 10 bases lining up with TRBD2. V lost 1 base, J lost 0 bases, and 6 bases stayed unmatched. Germline CDR1 LGHDT, CDR2 YNNKEL (reference sequence). The CDR3 contains 17 residues. CDR3 nucleotides: TGTGCCAGCAGCCAAGTGTCTAGCGGGGGACCCTCCTACGAGCAGTACTTC. This codes for CASSQVSSGGPSYEQYF.

This clonotype was observed many times. The gene calls are TRBV20-1 and TRBJ1-2; 8 bases are shared with TRBD1. This CDR3 is built from 15 residues. Losses at the gene ends were 0 bases for V and 2 bases for J; bases not matched to a gene: 5. Germline CDR1 is DFQATT and CDR2 is SNEGSKA (reference sequence). Written as DNA, the CDR3 is TGCAGTGCTAGAGATAGGACAGGGAGCAACTATGGCTACACCTTC. It is translated as CSARDRTGSNYGYTF.

In its sample, this clonotype was seen many times. The chain couples TRBV14 to TRBJ2-3, with 7 bases fitting TRBD2. The J segment lost 1 base and the V segment lost 3 bases, leaving 7 bases of the junction unmatched. The CDR3 runs 16 residues. Germline assignment: CDR1 SGHDN and CDR2 FVKESK. CDR3 sequence (DNA): TGTGCCAGCAGCCACATGTCTAGCGGAGGCACAGATACGCAGTATTTT. Translated, it gives CASSHMSSGGTDTQYF.

This clonotype was detected many times. The chain carries TRBV29-1 and TRBJ2-3; 9 bases agree with TRBD2. This CDR3 has 15 amino acids. Germline V gene sequence: CDR1 SQVTM, CDR2 ANQGSEA. The V segment lost 6 bases and the J segment 6 bases; nucleotides outside the gene matches: 13. CDR3 residues: CSVEGIAGVGDTQYF. The CDR3, as DNA: TGCAGCGTGGAGGGGATAGCGGGAGTTGGCGATACGCAGTATTTT.

V usage is TRBV12-3 or TRBV12-4 and J usage is TRBJ1-1; D gene unclear. V lost 5 bases and J 3 bases, leaving 13 bases between the germline ends. This CDR3 is 14 amino acids long. As DNA, the CDR3 is TGTGCCAGCAGTCCGGGAAACCGTTACACTGAAGCTTTCTTT. It specifies CASSPGNRYTEAFF.

This clonotype was recorded at least ten times. The chain uses TRBV7-2 and TRBJ2-1; 9 nucleotides match TRBD1. The trim removed 1 base at V and 9 bases at J, leaving 7 bases unmatched. CDR3 length: 15 residues. CDR1 is SGHTA and CDR2 is FQGNSA in the germline V gene. The CDR3: CASSLGTGVFSEQFF. CDR3 bases: TGTGCCAGCAGCTTAGGGACAGGGGTTTTCAGTGAGCAGTTCTTC.

This clonotype was seen at least ten times. The chain couples TRBV6-5 to TRBJ2-2, with 8 nucleotides matching TRBD2. The length of the CDR3 is 18 residues. Germline loops: CDR1 MNHEY, CDR2 SVGAGI. V was pared by 0 bases and J by 7 bases, with 13 bases of the junction left unmatched. CDR3 nucleotides: TGTGCCAGCAGTTACTCGTCCAGCGGGGGCGACAAGGACGGGGAGCTGTTTTTT. This translates into CASSYSSSGGDKDGELFF.

This clonotype was recorded many times. The V and J genes are TRBV28 and TRBJ2-1, with a tentative D call TRBD1 (5 bases). This CDR3 has 15 amino acids. Between the trimmed V and J ends, which lost 1 base and 0 bases, there was a span of 7 bases. Looked up from germline, CDR1 is MDHEN and CDR2 is SYDVKM. In DNA form, the CDR3 reads TGTGCCAGCAGTTTATCAAGGGGCTCCTACAATGAGCAGTTCTTC. This translates into CASSLSRGSYNEQFF.

This clonotype was detected many times. The V and J genes are TRBV5-1 and TRBJ2-4; 9 bases align to TRBD1. The CDR3 runs to 14 residues. J gave up 5 bases and V 4 bases, and 4 bases lay outside the gene matches. Germline CDR1 and CDR2: SGHRS and YFSETQ. CDR3 sequence: CASSQRTGENIQYF. The CDR3 DNA reads as TGCGCCAGCAGCCAACGGACAGGGGAAAACATTCAGTACTTC.

This clonotype was found many times. The chain employs TRBV5-1 and TRBJ1-2; no definite D call. CDR1 and CDR2 (germline): SGHRS, YFSETQ. The CDR3 consists of 14 residues. The V end was cut by 0 bases, the J end by 4 bases, with 10 bases between. The CDR3 DNA is TGCGCCAGCAGCTTGGACCGGCCTTCCTATGGCTACACCTTC. Residues: CASSLDRPSYGYTF.

The chain recombines TRBV3-1 with TRBJ2-7; 9 bases are shared with TRBD2. The DNA end favors TRBJ2-3, so the J call may be wrong. Looked up from germline, CDR1 is LGHDT and CDR2 is YNNKEL (reference sequence). CDR3 length equals 16 residues. CDR3 DNA: TGTGCCAGCAGCCAATTAGCGGGGGCGTACACAGATACGCAGTATTTT. Translation: CASSQLAGAYTDTQYF.